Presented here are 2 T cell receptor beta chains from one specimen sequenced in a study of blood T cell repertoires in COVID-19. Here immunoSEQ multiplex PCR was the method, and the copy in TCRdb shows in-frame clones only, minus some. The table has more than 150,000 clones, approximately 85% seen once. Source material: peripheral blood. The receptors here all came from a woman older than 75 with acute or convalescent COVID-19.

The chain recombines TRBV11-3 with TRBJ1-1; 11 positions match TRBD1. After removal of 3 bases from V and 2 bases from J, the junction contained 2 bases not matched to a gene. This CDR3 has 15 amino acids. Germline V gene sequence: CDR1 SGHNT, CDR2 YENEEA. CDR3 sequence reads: CASSLGQGVNTEAFF. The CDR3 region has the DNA TGTGCCAGCAGCTTGGGACAGGGGGTAAACACTGAAGCTTTCTTT.

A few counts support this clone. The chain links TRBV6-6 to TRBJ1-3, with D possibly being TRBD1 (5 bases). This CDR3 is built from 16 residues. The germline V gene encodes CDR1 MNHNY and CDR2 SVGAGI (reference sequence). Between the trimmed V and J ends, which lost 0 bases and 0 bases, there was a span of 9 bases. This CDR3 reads CASSYSGLSSGNTIYF. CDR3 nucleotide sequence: TGTGCCAGCAGTTACTCGGGACTGAGCTCTGGAAACACCATATATTTT.